These T cell receptor beta chains were read from a single sample in a study of T cells in Graves' hyperthyroidism and ophthalmopathy. TCRdb used MiXCR to reprocess the multiplex PCR reads, holding one entry per CDR3 protein. The repertoire holds approximately 150,000 distinct CDR3 sequences, with about a tenth as singletons. The sequencing sample was made of blood. Every receptor here comes from a young woman with Graves' hyperthyroidism that later progressed to Graves' ophthalmopathy. CDR3s include the opening cysteine and the closing phenylalanine or tryptophan. D genes are given only for firm matches. The listing skips clone size in some rows; elsewhere it reads once, few, many or a size class.

cdr3_aa cdr3_nt j_call cdr3_length clone_size v_call d_call
CASRDNFYSNQPQHF TGTGCCAGTAGGGACAACTTCTATAGCAATCAGCCCCAGCATTTT TRBJ1-5 15 NA TRBV19 NA
CASSFGFGNEKLFF TGTGCCAGCAGTTTCGGGTTTGGCAATGAAAAACTGTTTTTT TRBJ1-4 14 NA TRBV28 NA
CASSTPTGGMDYGYTF TGTGCCAGCAGTACCCCTACAGGGGGCATGGACTATGGCTACACCTTC TRBJ1-2 16 many TRBV6-2/TRBV6-3 TRBD1
CASSVAAANYGYTF TGTGCCAGCAGCGTAGCCGCAGCCAACTATGGCTACACCTTC TRBJ1-2 14 many TRBV9 NA
CASSLVLADTGELFF TGCGCCAGCAGCTTGGTGCTAGCGGACACCGGGGAGCTGTTTTTT TRBJ2-2 15 many TRBV5-1 TRBD2
CASSLKTAVHTGELFF TGTGCCAGCAGCTTGAAGACAGCCGTTCACACCGGGGAGCTGTTTTTT TRBJ2-2 16 NA TRBV5-4 NA
CASSELGGSQETQYF TGTGCCAGCAGTGAATTAGGTGGTTCCCAAGAGACCCAGTACTTC TRBJ2-5 15 many TRBV6-1 NA
CASSSRTSKTGELFF TGTGCCAGCAGTTCGAGGACATCTAAAACCGGGGAGCTGTTTTTT TRBJ2-2 15 NA TRBV12-3/TRBV12-4 NA
CATSDWSGSWFF TGTGCCACCAGTGATTGGAGCGGGAGTTGGTTCTTC TRBJ2-1 12 once TRBV24-1 TRBD2
CAWSPLQLSEWTGGNYGYTF TGTGCCTGGAGTCCCCTACAACTCTCCGAATGGACAGGGGGTAACTATGGCTACACCTTC TRBJ1-2 20 many TRBV30 TRBD1
CASSPTGGFYEQYF TGTGCCAGCAGCCCAACGGGAGGGTTCTACGAGCAGTACTTC TRBJ2-7 14 many TRBV27 TRBD2
CSAREGQSNQPQHF TGCAGTGCTAGAGAGGGACAGAGCAATCAGCCCCAGCATTTT TRBJ1-5 14 many TRBV20-1 TRBD1
CASREQVNTEAFF TGTGCCAGCCGCGAACAGGTGAACACTGAAGCTTTCTTT TRBJ1-1 13 many TRBV13 NA
CASSPPSPGLETQYF TGTGCCAGCAGTCCCCCCAGCCCGGGACTGGAGACCCAGTACTTC TRBJ2-5 15 many TRBV28 NA
CATTRVATNEKLFF TGTGCCACCACCAGAGTGGCAACTAATGAAAAACTGTTTTTT TRBJ1-4 14 few TRBV24-1 NA
CASSLPPWTGVAGNTIYF TGTGCCAGCAGCTTACCCCCGTGGACAGGGGTGGCTGGAAACACCATATATTTT TRBJ1-3 18 few TRBV7-9 TRBD1
CASSGLDKLYGYTF TGTGCCAGCAGCGGGTTGGACAAGCTCTATGGCTACACCTTC TRBJ1-2 14 many TRBV7-6 NA
CASSLGGLNNEQFF TGTGCCAGCAGCTTAGGCGGGCTAAACAATGAGCAGTTCTTC TRBJ2-1 14 many TRBV7-2 NA
CASSPSGTGDFNEQFF TGTGCCAGCAGCCCTTCCGGGACAGGGGATTTCAATGAGCAGTTCTTC TRBJ2-1 16 many TRBV3-1 TRBD1
CASSSERGGRSDTQYF TGTGCCAGCAGCTCGGAGCGGGGGGGCCGGTCAGATACGCAGTATTTT TRBJ2-3 16 NA TRBV7-8 TRBD2
CASSPDRVFQPQHF TGTGCCAGCAGCCCGGACAGGGTGTTCCAGCCCCAGCATTTT TRBJ1-5 14 NA TRBV7-6 TRBD1
CASSTLGSTDTQYF TGTGCCAGCAGTACCCTAGGGAGCACAGATACGCAGTATTTT TRBJ2-3 14 many TRBV6-2/TRBV6-3 NA
CSAESDGGYEQYF TGCAGTGCGGAGTCGGACGGAGGCTACGAGCAGTACTTC TRBJ2-7 13 many TRBV20-1 NA
CASSELARSSGRADTQYF TGTGCCAGCAGTGAATTGGCACGGTCTAGCGGGAGGGCGGATACGCAGTATTTT TRBJ2-3 18 many TRBV25-1 TRBD2
CATSAGQLYGYTF TGTGCCACCAGTGCAGGACAGTTATATGGCTACACCTTC TRBJ1-2 13 many TRBV24-1 NA
CSASRRGVQETQYF TGCAGTGCTAGTAGGAGGGGGGTCCAAGAGACCCAGTACTTC TRBJ2-5 14 many TRBV20-1 NA
CASSREQDSYEQYF TGTGCCAGCAGCCGAGAACAGGACAGCTACGAGCAGTACTTC TRBJ2-7 14 many TRBV7-9 NA